The clone carrying this T cell receptor (beta chain) was detected only a few times. What it binds is unknown. The source of the sample is a study of post-analysis software for immune sequencing data. Study background: Recorded subtypes: relapsing-remitting, secondary progressive, progressive-relapsing; some patients unannotated.

Germline loops: CDR1 SGHTA, CDR2 FQGNSA. The CDR3 runs to 14 residues. V gave up 3 bases and J gave up 7 bases, with 13 bases separating them. The study's findings and limits: With TRBV5-6, TRBV5-1 and TRBV20-1 included, about five TRBV segments were more frequent in patients than in controls. People with multiple sclerosis had a significantly lower normalized Chao1 diversity than controls did.

Every TCR beta cDNA library bore unique molecular identifiers. T cells, about 0.85 to 11 million of them, yielded approximately 500,000 cDNA molecules. TCRdb called the PCR reads again in MiXCR, with one record for every CDR3 protein. The table lists roughly 650,000 distinct CDR3 sequences, approximately 60% of them singletons. Sequencing used blood. The receptor was derived from a girl aged 2 to 9 with multiple sclerosis. V and J are TRBV7-2 and TRBJ2-1, with unresolved D. CDR3 sequence: CASSFLLLPNEQFF. CDR3 nucleotide sequence: TGTGCCAGCAGCTTCCTCTTACTTCCTAATGAGCAGTTCTTC. The full variable domain, its missing parts supplied by reference TRBV7-2 and TRBJ2-1, is GAGVSQSPSNKVTEKGKDVELRCDPISGHTALYWYRQSLGQGLEFLIYFQGNSAPDKSGLPSDRFSAERTGGSVSTLTIQRTQQEDSAVYLCASSFLLLPNEQFFGPGTRLTVL.